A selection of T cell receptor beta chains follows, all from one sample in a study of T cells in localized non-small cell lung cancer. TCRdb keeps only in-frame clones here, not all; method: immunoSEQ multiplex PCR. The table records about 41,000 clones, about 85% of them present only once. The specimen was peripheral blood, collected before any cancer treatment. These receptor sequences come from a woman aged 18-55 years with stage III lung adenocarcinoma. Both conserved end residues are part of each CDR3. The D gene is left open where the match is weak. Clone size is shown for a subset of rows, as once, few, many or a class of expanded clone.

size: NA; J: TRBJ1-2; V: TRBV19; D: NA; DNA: TGTGCCAGTAGTATAGGGTACGAGGGAGGGGCTGGCTACACCTTC; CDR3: CASSIGYEGGAGYTF
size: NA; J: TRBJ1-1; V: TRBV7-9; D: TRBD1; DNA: TGTGCCAGCGGACGACAGGGTAGGGGGACTGAAGCTTTCTTT; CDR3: CASGRQGRGTEAFF
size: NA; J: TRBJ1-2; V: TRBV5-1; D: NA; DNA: TGCGCCAGCAGCTTGGGGCCGATCACAGGGTCTGGCTACACCTTC; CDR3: CASSLGPITGSGYTF
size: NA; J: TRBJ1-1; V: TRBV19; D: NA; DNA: TGTGCCAGTAAGGAGCAAAGGGCTTTCTTT; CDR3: CASKEQRAFF
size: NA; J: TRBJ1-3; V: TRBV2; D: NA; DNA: TGTGCCAGCAGTGAAGCAGAAGGGACTGGAAACACCATATATTTT; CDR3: CASSEAEGTGNTIYF
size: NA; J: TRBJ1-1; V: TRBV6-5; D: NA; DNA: TGTGCCAGCAGTTACGGGGGGGTGAGCACTGAAGCTTTCTTT; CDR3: CASSYGGVSTEAFF
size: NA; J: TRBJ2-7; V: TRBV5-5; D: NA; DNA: TGTGCCAGCAGCTTGGCATCCCCCTTACGGTGGGAGCAGTACTTC; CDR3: CASSLASPLRWEQYF
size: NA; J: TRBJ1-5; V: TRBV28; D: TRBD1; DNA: TGTGCCAGTACAGGGGGCGATCTGGGAGGTCAGCCCCAGCATTTT; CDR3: CASTGGDLGGQPQHF
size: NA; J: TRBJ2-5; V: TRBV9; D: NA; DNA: TGTGCCAGCAGCGTCGGTAGCCTGGAGACCCAGTACTTC; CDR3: CASSVGSLETQYF
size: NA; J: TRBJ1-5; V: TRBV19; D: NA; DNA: TGTGCCAGTAAAGAGGCCAGGGACGGCCAGCCCCAGCATTTT; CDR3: CASKEARDGQPQHF
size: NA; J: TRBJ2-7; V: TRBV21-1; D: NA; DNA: TGTGCCAGCAGCAAAGGGGGGGCAACCTACGAGCAGTACTTC; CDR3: CASSKGGATYEQYF
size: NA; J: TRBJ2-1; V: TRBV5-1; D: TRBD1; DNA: TGCGCCAGCAGGGAACAGGGGGGATACTACAATGAGCAGTTCTTC; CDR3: CASREQGGYYNEQFF
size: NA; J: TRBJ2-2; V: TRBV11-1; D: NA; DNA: TGTGCCAGCAGCTTAGGACAGTACGCCGGGGAGCTGTTTTTT; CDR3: CASSLGQYAGELFF
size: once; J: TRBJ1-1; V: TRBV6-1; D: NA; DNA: TGTGCCAGCAGTGAGGGGGCGGCCGGCAACACTGAAGCTTTCTTT; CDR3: CASSEGAAGNTEAFF
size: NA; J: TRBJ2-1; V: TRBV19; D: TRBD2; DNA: TGTGCCAGTAGTAGACTAGCGGGGAATGAGCAGTTCTTC; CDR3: CASSRLAGNEQFF
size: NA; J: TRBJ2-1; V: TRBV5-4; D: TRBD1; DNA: TGTGCCAGCAGCACGGACAGGGGCGACTACAATGAGCAGTTCTTC; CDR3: CASSTDRGDYNEQFF
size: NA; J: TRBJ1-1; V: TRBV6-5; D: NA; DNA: TGTGCCAGCAGTTCCCCAGGGGTGAACACTGAAGCTTTCTTT; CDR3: CASSSPGVNTEAFF
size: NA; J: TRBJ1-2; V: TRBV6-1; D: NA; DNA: TGTGCCAGCAGTGGAGGAGGGGGGGCGGGCTATGGCTACACCTTC; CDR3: CASSGGGGAGYGYTF
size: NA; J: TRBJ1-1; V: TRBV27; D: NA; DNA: TGTGCCAGCAGTTCCAGGGGTGGAACTGAAGCTTTCTTT; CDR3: CASSSRGGTEAFF
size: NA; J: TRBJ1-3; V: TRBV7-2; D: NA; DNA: TGTGCCAGCAGCCTAGGATCCGGGGTTGGCACCATATATTTT; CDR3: CASSLGSGVGTIYF
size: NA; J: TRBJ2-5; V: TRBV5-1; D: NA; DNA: TGCGCCAGCAGCCCGTTAGGCCCTGGGGCGTTCAGGACCCAGTACTTC; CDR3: CASSPLGPGAFRTQYF
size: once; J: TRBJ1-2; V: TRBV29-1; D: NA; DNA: TGCAGCGTTGTTACAGGAAATAACTATGGCTACACCTTC; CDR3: CSVVTGNNYGYTF
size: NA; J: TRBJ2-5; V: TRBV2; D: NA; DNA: TGTGCCAGCAGTGCGGGCGATCCCCAGTACTTC; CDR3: CASSAGDPQYF
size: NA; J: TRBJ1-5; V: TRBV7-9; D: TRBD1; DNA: TGTGCCAGCAGTAAAGAACCGGGACAGGGGGATTTTGGCAATCAGCCCCAGCATTTT; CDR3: CASSKEPGQGDFGNQPQHF
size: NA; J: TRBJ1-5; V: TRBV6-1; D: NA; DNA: TGTGCCAGCAGTCGGGGCACGGATAGCAATCAGCCCCAGCATTTT; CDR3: CASSRGTDSNQPQHF
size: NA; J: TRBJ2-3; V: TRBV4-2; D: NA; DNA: TGTGCCAGCAGCCAAGACACAGATACGCAGTATTTT; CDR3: CASSQDTDTQYF
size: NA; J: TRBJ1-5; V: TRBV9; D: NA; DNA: TGTGCCAGCAGCGTAGGAGGGCCGAATCAGCCCCAGCATTTT; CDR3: CASSVGGPNQPQHF
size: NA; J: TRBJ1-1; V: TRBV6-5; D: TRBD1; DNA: TGTGCCAGCAGTCTAGAGGGGACAGGGCAAGCTTTCTTT; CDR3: CASSLEGTGQAFF
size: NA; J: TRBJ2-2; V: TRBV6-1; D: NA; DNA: TGTGCCAGCAGAAACTCGGGCACCGGGGAGCTGTTTTTT; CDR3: CASRNSGTGELFF
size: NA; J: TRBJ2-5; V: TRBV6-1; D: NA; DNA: TGTGCCAGCAGCTTTACATCTTCCGAAGAGACCCAGTACTTC; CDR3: CASSFTSSEETQYF
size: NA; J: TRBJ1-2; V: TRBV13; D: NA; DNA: TGTGCCAGCAGCTCACAGGGCGTTGTGCCCTATGGCTACACCTTC; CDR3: CASSSQGVVPYGYTF
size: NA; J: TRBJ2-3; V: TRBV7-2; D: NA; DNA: TGTGCCAGCAGCTTAGCCAGCACAGATACGCAGTATTTT; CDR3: CASSLASTDTQYF
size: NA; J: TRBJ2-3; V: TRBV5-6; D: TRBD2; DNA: TGTGCCAGCAGCTTGGTAATAGCGGGGGGGCTTGGTAGCACAGATACGCAGTATTTT; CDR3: CASSLVIAGGLGSTDTQYF
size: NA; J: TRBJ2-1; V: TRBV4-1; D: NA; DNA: TGCGCCAGCAGCCAGGCATTCGCAGGCAACTCCTACAATGAGCAGTTCTTC; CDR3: CASSQAFAGNSYNEQFF
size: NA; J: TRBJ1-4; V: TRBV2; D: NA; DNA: TGTGCCAGCCTCCTGAGGGGAACTAATGAAAAACTGTTTTTT; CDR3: CASLLRGTNEKLFF
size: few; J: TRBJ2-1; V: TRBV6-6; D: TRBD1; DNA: TGTGCCAGCAGCCGGGACAGAGATTACAATGAGCAGTTCTTC; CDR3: CASSRDRDYNEQFF
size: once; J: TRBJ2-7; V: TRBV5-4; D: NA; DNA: TGTGCCAGCAGCTTCTCAGGGGCCTCCTACGAGCAGTACTTC; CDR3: CASSFSGASYEQYF
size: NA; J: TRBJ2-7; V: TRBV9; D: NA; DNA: TGTGCCAGCAGCGTAGACCTCTGGTCCTACGAGCAGTACTTC; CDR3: CASSVDLWSYEQYF
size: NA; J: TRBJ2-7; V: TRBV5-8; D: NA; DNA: TGTGCCAGCAGGGTTAGGGGCTTCTCCTACGAGCAGTACTTC; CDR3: CASRVRGFSYEQYF
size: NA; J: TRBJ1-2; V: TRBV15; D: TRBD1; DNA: TGTGCCACCAGCACCACAGGGGATTACCGGTATGGCTACACCTTC; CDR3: CATSTTGDYRYGYTF
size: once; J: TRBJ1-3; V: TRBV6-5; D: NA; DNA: TGTGCCAGCAGCCCCCTTTTTGGAAACACCATATATTTT; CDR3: CASSPLFGNTIYF
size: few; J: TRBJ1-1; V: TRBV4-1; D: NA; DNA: TGCGCCAGCAGCCGGACAGAGAACACTGAAGCTTTCTTT; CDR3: CASSRTENTEAFF
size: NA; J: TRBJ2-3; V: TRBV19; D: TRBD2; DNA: TGTGCCAGTAGTATACGTCTGACAGCGGGGAGCACAGATACGCAGTATTTT; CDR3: CASSIRLTAGSTDTQYF
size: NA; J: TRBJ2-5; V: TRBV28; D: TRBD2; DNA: TGTGCCAGCAGTCCTAGCGGGGGAGAGACCCAGTACTTC; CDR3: CASSPSGGETQYF
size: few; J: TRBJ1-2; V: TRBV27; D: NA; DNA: TGTGCCACCATGTCAGAACACAAGGGATATGGCTACACCTTC; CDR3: CATMSEHKGYGYTF
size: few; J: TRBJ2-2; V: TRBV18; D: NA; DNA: TGTGCCAGCTCACCACCCTCCGCGGGGGCCTTAAACACCGGGGAGCTGTTTTTT; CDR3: CASSPPSAGALNTGELFF
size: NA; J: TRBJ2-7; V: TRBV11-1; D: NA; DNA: TGTGCCAGCAGCTTCGGTGGGGAGCAGTACTTC; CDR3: CASSFGGEQYF
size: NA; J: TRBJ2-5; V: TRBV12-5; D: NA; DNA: TGTGCTAGTGGCCCGCTTGGGACCCAGTACTTC; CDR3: CASGPLGTQYF
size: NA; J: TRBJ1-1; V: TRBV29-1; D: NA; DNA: TGCAGCGTCCGAGTAGGGAGCACTGAAGCTTTCTTT; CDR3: CSVRVGSTEAFF
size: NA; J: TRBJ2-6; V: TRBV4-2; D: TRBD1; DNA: TGTGCCAGCAGCCAATGGACAGGGGGCTCTGGGGCCAACGTCCTGACTTTC; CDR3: CASSQWTGGSGANVLTF
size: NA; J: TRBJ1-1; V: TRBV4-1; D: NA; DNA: TGCGCCAGCAGCCAAACTGACAGTCTGGGAGCTTTCTTT; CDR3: CASSQTDSLGAFF
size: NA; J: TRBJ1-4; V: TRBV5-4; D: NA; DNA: TGTGCCAGCAGCTTGGAATCAACTAATGAAAAACTGTTTTTT; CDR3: CASSLESTNEKLFF
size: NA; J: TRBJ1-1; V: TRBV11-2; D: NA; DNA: TGTGCCAGCAGCTCGGGCGATAATGAAGCTTTCTTT; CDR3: CASSSGDNEAFF
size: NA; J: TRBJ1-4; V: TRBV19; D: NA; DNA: TGTGCCAGTAGTATTCGGGAGGGGCGGGAAAAACTGTTTTTT; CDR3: CASSIREGREKLFF
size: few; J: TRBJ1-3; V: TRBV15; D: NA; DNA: TGTGCCACCAGCCCCCGGACCGTATCTGGAAACACCATATATTTT; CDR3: CATSPRTVSGNTIYF
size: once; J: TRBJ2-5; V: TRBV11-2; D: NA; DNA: TGTGCCAGCAGCTTGAACCAAGAGACCCAGTACTTC; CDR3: CASSLNQETQYF
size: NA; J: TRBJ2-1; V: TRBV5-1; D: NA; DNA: TGCGCCAGCAGCTCCCATCAAGGCAATGAGCAGTTCTTC; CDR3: CASSSHQGNEQFF
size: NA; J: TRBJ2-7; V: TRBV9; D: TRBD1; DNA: TGTGCCAGCAGCGTAGGAGCCGGGACAGGGGTCGAGCAGTACTTC; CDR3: CASSVGAGTGVEQYF
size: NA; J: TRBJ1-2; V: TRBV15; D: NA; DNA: TGTGCCACCAGCGTAGGACAAAACCTGGTTCCCCCGTACTTC; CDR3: CATSVGQNLVPPYF
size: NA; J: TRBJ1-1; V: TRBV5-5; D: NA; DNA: TGTGCCAGCAGCTTGGTATCGGGCACTGAAGCTTTCTTT; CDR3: CASSLVSGTEAFF